This entry is about one T cell receptor (beta chain). Its antigen is as yet unknown. Germline CDR1 is SEHNR and CDR2 is FQNEAQ (reference sequence). This CDR3 has 11 residues. The ends were cut back, 8 bases at V and 2 bases at J, with 7 bases in the middle. The data are from a study of cytomegalovirus exposure and HLA in healthy donors. The PCR used 60 Vbeta and 13 Jbeta primers. Using immunoSEQ multiplex PCR, the repertoire was profiled, and TCRdb retains in-frame clones only, with some absent. This table holds around 170,000 clones, around 75% found once. Points from the study as a whole: Per published accounts, TCR beta sequences correctly predicted the HLA-A and HLA-B alleles of most subjects.

The rearrangement links TRBV7-9 to TRBJ2-7, with D possibly being TRBD1 (6 bases). This TCR derives from a man aged 40-49 years in good health and CMV-seropositive. The sequencing input was PBMCs. CDR3 residues: CASGGTYEQYF. CDR3 bases: TGTGCCAGCGGGGGCACCTACGAGCAGTACTTC.